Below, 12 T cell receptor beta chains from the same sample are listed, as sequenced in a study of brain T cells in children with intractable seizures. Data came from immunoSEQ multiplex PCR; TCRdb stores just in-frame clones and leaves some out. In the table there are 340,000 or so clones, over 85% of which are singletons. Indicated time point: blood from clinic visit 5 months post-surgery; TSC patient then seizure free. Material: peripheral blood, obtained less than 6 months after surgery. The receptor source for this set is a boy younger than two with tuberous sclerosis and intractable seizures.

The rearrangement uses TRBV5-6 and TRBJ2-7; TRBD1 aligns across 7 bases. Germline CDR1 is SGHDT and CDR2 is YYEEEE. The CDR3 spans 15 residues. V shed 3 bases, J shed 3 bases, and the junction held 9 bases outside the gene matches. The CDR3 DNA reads TGTGCCAGCAGCTGGCGACAGGGCGCCCGCTACGAGCAGTACTTC. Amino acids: CASSWRQGARYEQYF.

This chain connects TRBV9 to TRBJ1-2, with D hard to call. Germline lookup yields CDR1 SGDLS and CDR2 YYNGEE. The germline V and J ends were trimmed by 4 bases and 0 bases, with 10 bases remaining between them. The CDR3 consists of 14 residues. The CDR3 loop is CASSSSSPNYGYTF. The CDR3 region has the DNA TGTGCCAGCAGCTCAAGTAGTCCTAACTATGGCTACACCTTC.

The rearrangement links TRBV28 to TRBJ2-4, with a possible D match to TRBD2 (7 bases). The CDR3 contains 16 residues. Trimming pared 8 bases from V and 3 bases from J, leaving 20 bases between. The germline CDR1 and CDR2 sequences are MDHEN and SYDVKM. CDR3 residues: CASLSAGAAVKNIQYF. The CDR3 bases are TGTGCCAGCTTATCCGCGGGGGCAGCCGTCAAAAACATTCAGTACTTC.

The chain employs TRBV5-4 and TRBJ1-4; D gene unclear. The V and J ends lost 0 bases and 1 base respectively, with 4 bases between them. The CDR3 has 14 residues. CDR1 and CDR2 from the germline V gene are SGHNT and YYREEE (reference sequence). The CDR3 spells CASSLDITNEKLFF. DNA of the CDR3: TGTGCCAGCAGCTTGGACATAACTAATGAAAAACTGTTTTTT. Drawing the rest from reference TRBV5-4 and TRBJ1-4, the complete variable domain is ETGVTQSPTHLIKTRGQQVTLRCSSQSGHNTVSWYQQALGQGPQFIFQYYREEENGRGNFPPRFSGLQFPNYSSELNVNALELDDSALYLCASSLDITNEKLFFGSGTQLSVL.

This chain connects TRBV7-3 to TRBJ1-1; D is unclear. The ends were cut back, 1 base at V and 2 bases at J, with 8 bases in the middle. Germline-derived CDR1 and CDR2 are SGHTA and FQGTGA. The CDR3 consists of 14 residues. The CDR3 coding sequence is TGTGCCAGCAGCTTAAATCGAGACAACACTGAAGCTTTCTTT. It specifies CASSLNRDNTEAFF.

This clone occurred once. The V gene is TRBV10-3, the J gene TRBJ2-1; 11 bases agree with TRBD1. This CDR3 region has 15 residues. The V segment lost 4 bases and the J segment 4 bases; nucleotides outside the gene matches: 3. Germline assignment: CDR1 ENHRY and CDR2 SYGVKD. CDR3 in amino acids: CAISGGQGGYNEQFF. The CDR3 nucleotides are TGTGCCATCAGTGGGGGACAGGGGGGTTACAATGAGCAGTTCTTC.

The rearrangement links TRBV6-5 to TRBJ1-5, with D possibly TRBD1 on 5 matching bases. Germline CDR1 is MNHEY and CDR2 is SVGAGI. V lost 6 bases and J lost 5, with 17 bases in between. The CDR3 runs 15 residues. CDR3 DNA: TGTGCCAGCAGCGAGATGCAGGGTGCCTATCAGCCCCAGCATTTT. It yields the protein CASSEMQGAYQPQHF.

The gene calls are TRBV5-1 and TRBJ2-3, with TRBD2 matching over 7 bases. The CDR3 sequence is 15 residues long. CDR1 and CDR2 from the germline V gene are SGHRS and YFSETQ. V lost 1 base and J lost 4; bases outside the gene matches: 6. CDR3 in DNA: TGCGCCAGCAGCTTGTGGCCTAGCGGACCAGATACGCAGTATTTT. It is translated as CASSLWPSGPDTQYF.

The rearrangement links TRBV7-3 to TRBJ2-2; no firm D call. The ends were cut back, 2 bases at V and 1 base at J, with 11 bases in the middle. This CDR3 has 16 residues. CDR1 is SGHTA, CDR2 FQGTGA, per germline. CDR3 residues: CASSLGSRRNTGELFF. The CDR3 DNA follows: TGTGCCAGCAGCTTAGGCTCCCGGAGGAACACCGGGGAGCTGTTTTTT.

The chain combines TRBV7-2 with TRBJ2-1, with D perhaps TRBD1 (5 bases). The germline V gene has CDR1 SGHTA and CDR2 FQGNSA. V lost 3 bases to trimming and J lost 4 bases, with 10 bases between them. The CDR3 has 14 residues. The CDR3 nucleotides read TGTGCCAGCAGCTTGCAAAGGGGTTACAATGAGCAGTTCTTC. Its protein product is CASSLQRGYNEQFF.

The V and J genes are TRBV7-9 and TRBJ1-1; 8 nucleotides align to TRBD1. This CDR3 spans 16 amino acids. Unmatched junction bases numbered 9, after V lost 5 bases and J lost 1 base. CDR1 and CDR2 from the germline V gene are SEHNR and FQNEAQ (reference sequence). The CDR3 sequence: CASSKDRGPTNTEAFF. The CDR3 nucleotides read TGTGCCAGCAGCAAAGACAGGGGCCCCACGAACACTGAAGCTTTCTTT.

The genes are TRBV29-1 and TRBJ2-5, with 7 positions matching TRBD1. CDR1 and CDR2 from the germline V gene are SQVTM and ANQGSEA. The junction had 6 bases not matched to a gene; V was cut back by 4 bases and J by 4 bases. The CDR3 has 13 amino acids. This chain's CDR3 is CSVAGTVGETQYF. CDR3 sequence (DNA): TGCAGCGTTGCCGGGACAGTAGGAGAGACCCAGTACTTC.